This passage covers 10 T cell receptor beta chains from one sample sequenced in a study of spatial heterogeneity in lung cancer. Study results and limitations: Expanded alpha and beta TCR counts within tumors tracked tumor mutation counts.

Time point reported: sample taken at primary tumor resection. For these receptors, no antigen is known. TCRdb reanalysed the 5' RACE reads using MiXCR and keeps one entry per CDR3 protein. The repertoire consists of 7,500 to 10,000 distinct CDR3 sequences, with 8.5% to 9% occurring once and the leading ten covering 10% to 15%. Source: lung tumor tissue, taken at surgery. The receptors here all came from a female donor with early-stage non-small cell lung cancer.

The CDR3 region has the DNA TGCGCCAGCAGCCCGGCGGCAACGATGGACACCATATATTTT. Protein product: CASSPAATMDTIYF. The genes are TRBV5-1 and TRBJ1-3; D remains unclear. This CDR3 is built from 14 residues. CDR1 is SGHRS, CDR2 YFSETQ, per germline. Trimming pared 4 bases from V and 8 bases from J, leaving 16 bases between.

This clonotype was found many times. The chain has TRBV6-2 or TRBV6-3 and TRBJ1-6; D gene unclear. The CDR3 consists of 14 residues. CDR1 is MNHEY, CDR2 SVGEGT, per germline. V lost 7 bases to trimming and J lost 7 bases, with 14 bases between them. CDR3 protein: CASTLGSGNSPLHF. CDR3 DNA: TGTGCCAGCACCCTGGGGAGTGGCAATTCACCCCTCCACTTT.

The rearrangement links TRBV7-6 to TRBJ2-7; 11 positions match TRBD1. V lost 8 bases, J lost 3 bases, and 3 bases stayed unmatched. Per germline, CDR1 SGHVS and CDR2 FNYEAQ. The CDR3 spans 13 residues. DNA of the CDR3: TGTGCCAGCTCAGGGACAGGGGGCTACGAGCAGTACTTC. It translates to CASSGTGGYEQYF. Drawing the rest from reference TRBV7-6 and TRBJ2-7, the complete variable domain is GAGVSQSPRYKVTKRGQDVALRCDPISGHVSLYWYRQALGQGPEFLTYFNYEAQQDKSGLPNDRFSAERPEGSISTLTIQRTEQRDSAMYRCASSGTGGYEQYFGPGTRLTVT.

The chain has TRBV5-4 and TRBJ1-6, with D tentatively TRBD1 (6 bases). V shed 4 bases and J shed 9 bases, with 14 bases lying between them. The germline gives CDR1 SGHNT, CDR2 YYREEE (reference sequence). The CDR3 spans 14 residues. The CDR3 region is CASSLRTVGSPLHF. The CDR3 region has the DNA TGTGCCAGCAGCCTGAGGACAGTTGGTTCACCCCTCCACTTT. Complete variable domain (other parts from reference TRBV5-4 and TRBJ1-6): ETGVTQSPTHLIKTRGQQVTLRCSSQSGHNTVSWYQQALGQGPQFIFQYYREEENGRGNFPPRFSGLQFPNYSSELNVNALELDDSALYLCASSLRTVGSPLHFGNGTRLTVT.

The sample holds many counts of this clonotype. The J gene is TRBJ2-4, the V gene TRBV11-3; D unresolved. CDR1 is SGHNT and CDR2 is YENEEA in the germline V gene. CDR3 length equals 18 residues. V lost 5 bases and J 2 bases, leaving 22 bases between the germline ends. Written as DNA, the CDR3 is TGTGCCAGCAGCCCCACCGGATGGTTCCTAAGTTCCAAAAACATTCAGTACTTC. Translating gives CASSPTGWFLSSKNIQYF. Drawing the rest from reference TRBV11-3 and TRBJ2-4, the complete variable domain is EAGVVQSPRYKIIEKKQPVAFWCNPISGHNTLYWYLQNLGQGPELLIRYENEEAVDDSQLPKDRFSAERLKGVDSTLKIQPAELGDSAVYLCASSPTGWFLSSKNIQYFGAGTRLSVL.

By sample fraction, this clonotype is medium-sized. The genes are TRBV6-5 and TRBJ2-1; TRBD2 matches at 8 bases. The CDR3 is 17 amino acids. With V trimmed by 2 bases and J by 4 bases, 10 bases remained unmatched. Germline-derived CDR1 and CDR2 are MNHEY and SVGAGI. CDR3 protein: CASSYGSGRGVYNEQFF. CDR3 bases: TGTGCCAGCAGTTACGGTAGTGGGCGGGGGGTATACAATGAGCAGTTCTTC.

This clonotype counts as medium-sized. J is TRBJ2-7 and V is TRBV7-2; maybe TRBD2 (6 bases). Germline V lookup: CDR1 SGHTA, CDR2 FQGNSA. The CDR3 length is 15 residues. Trimming shortened V by 6 bases and J by 0 bases, and 15 bases separated the two germline ends. CDR3 sequence reads: CASSPLAAASYEQYF. DNA for the CDR3: TGTGCCAGCAGTCCCTTAGCGGCGGCCTCCTACGAGCAGTACTTC. Full variable domain (missing parts from reference TRBV7-2 and TRBJ2-7): GAGVSQSPSNKVTEKGKDVELRCDPISGHTALYWYRQSLGQGLEFLIYFQGNSAPDKSGLPSDRFSAERTGGSVSTLTIQRTQQEDSAVYLCASSPLAAASYEQYFGPGTRLTVT.

This clonotype showed up many times. This chain links TRBV18 with TRBJ2-3; D unclear. Germline V gene lookup returns CDR1 KGHSH and CDR2 LQKENI. V lost 3 bases and J lost 2, with 9 bases in between. This CDR3 region has 14 residues. CDR3 nucleotides: TGTGCCAGCTCACCGGGCAGACTCACAGATACGCAGTATTTT. This gives the protein CASSPGRLTDTQYF.

This chain links TRBV14 with TRBJ2-3, with no clear D. CDR3 length: 15 residues. Trimming took off 4 bases at V and 2 bases at J, with 13 bases between the two ends. CDR1 SGHDN and CDR2 FVKESK come from the germline V gene. This CDR3 reads CASSRIPESTDTQYF. CDR3 bases: TGTGCCAGCAGCCGGATCCCCGAATCCACAGATACGCAGTATTTT.

The sample holds a few counts of this clonotype. The chain combines TRBV27 with TRBJ2-6, with D uncertain. The CDR3 covers 14 residues. Trimming stripped 9 bases from V and 0 bases from J, with 9 bases between. CDR1 is MNHEY, CDR2 SMNVEV, per germline (reference sequence). CDR3 loop: CASRDVSGANVLTF. CDR3 nucleotide sequence: TGTGCCAGTCGAGACGTCTCTGGGGCCAACGTCCTGACTTTC.